This T cell receptor (beta chain) was profiled in a study of blood T cell repertoires in COVID-19 (dated by TCRdb to the early 2020s). Turning to the overall study: Samples from collaborators originated in the United States, Italy and Spain and spanned both the acute and convalescent phases of COVID-19. Where available, HLA class I and class II types were taken from metadata supplied by the sample provider and were not determined by assay-based typing. Deeply sampled blood TCRbeta repertoires from subjects exposed to, actively infected with, or recovered from COVID-19 were included in the dataset. The prospective study material was composed of cDNA or gDNA derived from T cells, B-cell-depleted T cells, or PBMCs. A de-identified subject ID, COVID-19 status, age in years and sex were almost always included in the sample metadata. The repertoires were released in a freely available public database meant as a resource for research on the immune response to SARS-CoV-2. The samples were drawn from two sources: the first 160 participants of the ongoing ImmuneRACE study, and 1,200 or so subjects contributed by 6 global collaborators.

The immunoSEQ Assay, a bias-controlled multiplex PCR, was used to amplify TCRbeta CDR3 regions from genomic DNA. In the original analysis: The number of nucleated cells in each sample was estimated by amplification of reference gene primers within the assay. To quantify the absolute abundance of each unique TCRbeta CDR3 rearrangement, sequence reads were collapsed and filtered. For each sample, productive Simpson clonality was calculated as the square root of Simpson's diversity index over productive rearrangements. Held by TCRdb, this immuneACCESS table contains in-frame sequences only and omits some clones. Under half of the omission traces to an unresolved V gene where checked; the cause of the rest is unknown. D and trimming come from the DNA, and the V and J calls and clone size come from that table. The sample table lists over 200,000 clones, approximately 91% of them with a count of one. Jointly, the top ten make up 2.7% of the sample.

Whole blood was collected in K2EDTA tubes by collaborating institutions according to the institutions' own protocols. For TCRbeta analysis, collaborators shipped samples in one of three forms: frozen whole blood, isolated PBMCs, or DNA extracted from either of those sample types. Findings and caveats that apply to the study as a whole: The quantity of clinical and demographic metadata differed by source and by participant and was supplied without curation.

In the case of this clone: Its antigen remains unidentified. No base quality information exists; no much larger clone differs at one position.

Cut back by 1 base and 16 bases, the V and J ends lie 11 bases apart. The CDR3, from cysteine to phenylalanine, totals 12 residues. Only CDR3 DNA is held: 36 bases, read in frame from base 1. CDR1 and CDR2 are drawn from the germline V gene (reference sequence): LNHDA, SQIVND. Sequenced: peripheral blood. The receptor was derived from an older woman with acute or convalescent COVID-19. Rearrangement joined TRBV19 to TRBJ1-6; a tentative D match to TRBD1 spans 5 bases. The sequenced DNA is TGTGCCAGTAGTATAGCTGGGGCGATGCTCCACTTT. Its amino acids are CASSIAGAMLHF.